A single sample gave rise to the 21 T cell receptor beta chains below, sequenced in a study of CD8+CD57+ T cells in acquired aplastic anemia. Sequencing involved patients with CD8+CD57+ cell expansion previously shown by flow cytometry. Genomic DNA was employed as the template in profiling TCR beta VDJ and CDR3. MiXCR was run by TCRdb on the reads, yielding one entry per CDR3 protein. The sample lists around 130,000 distinct CDR3 sequences, 55% to 70% occurring once. Input material: sorted CD4+, CD8+, or CD8+CD57+ T cells (not recorded which) from PBMCs. Source of these receptors: a human donor with aplastic anemia.

This chain uses TRBV10-1 with TRBJ2-7; 11 bases line up with TRBD1. Germline V gives CDR1 WNHNN, CDR2 SYGVQD (reference sequence). The CDR3 is 15 amino acids. Unmatched junction bases numbered 5, after V lost 3 bases and J lost 4 bases. CDR3 in amino acids: CASSDGGQGAYEQYF. CDR3 in DNA: TGCGCCAGCAGTGACGGAGGACAGGGGGCGTACGAGCAGTACTTC.

The rearrangement joins TRBV4-3 to TRBJ1-3, with D unresolved. Trimming pared 0 bases from V and 0 bases from J, leaving 6 bases between. The CDR3 consists of 15 residues. Germline V gives CDR1 LGHNA, CDR2 YSLEER. The CDR3 bases are TGCGCCAGCAGCCAAGATGGGAACTCTGGAAACACCATATATTTT. It specifies CASSQDGNSGNTIYF.

The gene calls are TRBV2 and TRBJ2-5, with TRBD2 identical over 7 bases. J gave up 1 base and V 6 bases, and 5 bases lay outside the gene matches. The CDR3 length is 14 residues. CDR1 is SNHLY, CDR2 FYNNEI, per germline. The CDR3 is CASRGGLSQETQYF. The CDR3 DNA reads TGTGCCAGCAGGGGAGGGCTAAGCCAAGAGACCCAGTACTTC. Using reference TRBV2 and TRBJ2-5 for the parts outside the CDR3, the full variable domain is EPEVTQTPSHQVTQMGQEVILRCVPISNHLYFYWYRQILGQKVEFLVSFYNNEISEKSEIFDDQFSVERPDGSNFTLKIRSTKLEDSAMYFCASRGGLSQETQYFGPGTRLLVL.

The chain is built from TRBV5-1 and TRBJ2-7; no reliable D call. This CDR3 contains 12 residues. Germline loops: CDR1 SGHRS, CDR2 YFSETQ. V was cut by 0 bases and J by 7 bases, with 8 bases left in between. Written as DNA, the CDR3 is TGCGCCAGCAGCTTGGCGTACGGAGAGCAGTACTTC. This encodes CASSLAYGEQYF. Complete variable domain (other parts from reference TRBV5-1 and TRBJ2-7): KAGVTQTPRYLIKTRGQQVTLSCSPISGHRSVSWYQQTPGQGLQFLFEYFSETQRNKGNFPGRFSGRQFSNSRSEMNVSTLELGDSALYLCASSLAYGEQYFGPGTRLTVT.

This clonotype was observed at least ten times. J is TRBJ2-3 and V is TRBV29-1; 10 bases are shared with TRBD1. This CDR3 contains 15 residues. After removal of 6 bases from V and 2 bases from J, the junction contained 8 bases not matched to a gene. CDR1 SQVTM and CDR2 ANQGSEA come from the germline V gene. The CDR3 region is CSVKDRGLFTDTQYF. As DNA, the CDR3 is TGCAGCGTCAAGGACAGGGGGTTGTTCACAGATACGCAGTATTTT.

V gene TRBV29-1 combines with J gene TRBJ1-1, with 7 bases aligning to TRBD1. Per germline, CDR1 SQVTM and CDR2 ANQGSEA. Unmatched junction bases numbered 4, after V lost 3 bases and J lost 3 bases. The CDR3 extends over 13 amino acids. CDR3 coding DNA: TGCAGCGTTGAGGAGGGGGCCTACACTGAAGCTTTCTTT. This gives the protein CSVEEGAYTEAFF.

In the case of this clonotype: Compared with germline, one end of the junction differs, possibly owing to a read error. The V call is TRBV10-3, the J call TRBJ1-6; 7 bases line up with TRBD1. The CDR3 has 15 amino acids. Germline assignment: CDR1 ENHRY and CDR2 SYGVKD. As DNA, the CDR3 is TGTGCCATCGGTGAGTCGCGTGACAGGGCTTCACCCCTCCACTTT. Translating gives CAIGESRDRASPLHF.

In its sample, this clonotype was seen once. The chain links TRBV7-6 to TRBJ1-1; the D gene is possibly TRBD1 (6 bases). The germline CDR1 and CDR2 sequences are SGHVS and FNYEAQ. Trimming cost V 2 bases and J 9 bases, with 10 bases left between them. The CDR3 loop spans 12 amino acids. The chain's CDR3 is CASSLQGPQAFF. Here the CDR3 DNA reads TGTGCCAGCAGCTTACAGGGGCCGCAAGCTTTCTTT.

A note on this clonotype: This clone may be a read error of a much larger clone one base away. The chain combines TRBV2 with TRBJ2-7; D may be TRBD2 (5 bases). The CDR3 is 11 residues long. Per the germline V gene, CDR1 is SNHLY and CDR2 is FYNNEI. The CDR3 loop is CASLLGWEPYF. The CDR3 nucleotides are TGTGCCAGCCTACTAGGGTGGGAGCCGTACTTC.

On this clonotype itself: Since a much larger clone is just one base distant, this may be a read error. This rearrangement joins TRBV6-1 to TRBJ2-7, with TRBD2 matching 11 bases. The germline gives CDR1 MNHNS, CDR2 SASEGT. CDR3 length: 14 residues. The CDR3 coding sequence is TGTGTCAGTGCGACTAGCGGGGATTATTACGAGCAGTACTTC. Protein: CVSATSGDYYEQYF.

J is TRBJ2-3 and V is TRBV11-1; 9 bases fit TRBD2. The CDR3 extends over 16 amino acids. Germline CDR1 is SGHAT and CDR2 is FQDESV (reference sequence). Trimming removed 2 bases from V and 3 bases from J; junction bases left unmatched: 6. The CDR3 coding sequence is TGTGCCAGCAGCTTACGTGGCGGGGGGGGTACAGATACGCAGTATTTT. Translated, it gives CASSLRGGGGTDTQYF.

This clonotype was recorded many times. The rearrangement joins TRBV19 to TRBJ2-5; 7 bases fit TRBD2. Per the germline V gene, CDR1 is LNHDA and CDR2 is SQIVND (reference sequence). Trimming cost V 4 bases and J 2 bases; bases outside gene matches: 4. This CDR3 region has 14 residues. This CDR3 reads CASSRTSYQETQYF. CDR3 DNA sequence: TGTGCCAGTAGTAGGACTAGTTATCAAGAGACCCAGTACTTC.

This chain joins TRBV7-9 and TRBJ1-1; no definite D call. The CDR3 is 14 residues long. The V gene's germline CDR1 is SEHNR and CDR2 FQNEAQ (reference sequence). Trimming left V 4 bases short and J 1 base short, with 10 bases between. CDR3 protein: CASSSWAENTEAFF. The CDR3 bases are TGTGCCAGCAGCTCGTGGGCTGAGAACACTGAAGCTTTCTTT. Full variable domain (rest looked up from reference TRBV7-9 and TRBJ1-1): DTGVSQNPRHKITKRGQNVTFRCDPISEHNRLYWYRQTLGQGPEFLTYFQNEAQLEKSRLLSDRFSAERPKGSFSTLEIQRTEQGDSAMYLCASSSWAENTEAFFGQGTRLTVV.

This clonotype has a count of ten or more. The gene calls are TRBV5-1 and TRBJ1-1; D ambiguous. This CDR3 has 11 residues. V gave up 2 bases and J gave up 8 bases, with 7 bases separating them. Germline CDR1 is SGHRS and CDR2 is YFSETQ. Here the CDR3 reads CASSFRAEAFF. In nucleotides, the CDR3 is TGCGCCAGCAGCTTCCGGGCCGAAGCTTTCTTT.

This clonotype has only one observation. V usage is TRBV4-1 and J usage is TRBJ2-7, with D possibly matching TRBD2 (7 bases). CDR1 is MGHRA and CDR2 is YSYEKL in the germline V gene. This CDR3 spans 15 amino acids. Trimming removed 0 bases at V and 6 bases at J, with 15 bases between. The CDR3 loop is CASSQEAGGRGEQYF. The CDR3 bases are TGCGCCAGCAGCCAAGAGGCCGGGGGGCGGGGCGAGCAGTACTTC.

The chain combines TRBV7-8 with TRBJ2-1; D remains unclear. Germline lookup yields CDR1 SGHVS and CDR2 FQNEAQ. CDR3 size: 13 residues. V dropped 2 bases and J dropped 3 bases, with 5 bases sitting between them. The DNA of the CDR3 is TGTGCCAGCAGCTTAAGTGACTACAATGAGCAGTTCTTC. Translated: CASSLSDYNEQFF.

In this sample, this clonotype turned up many times. The rearrangement links TRBV9 to TRBJ2-7, with 9 nucleotides matching TRBD1. The germline CDR1 and CDR2 sequences are SGDLS and YYNGEE. The CDR3 is 13 amino acids. V lost 3 bases, J lost 5 bases, and 3 bases stayed unmatched. The CDR3 DNA is TGTGCCAGCAGCGGACAGGGGGTGCACGAGCAGTACTTC. Protein product: CASSGQGVHEQYF.

This clonotype was seen a single time. The V gene is TRBV9, the J gene TRBJ2-5, with D tentatively TRBD1 (5 bases). Trimming stripped 1 base from V and 2 bases from J, with 9 bases between. The CDR3 runs to 14 residues. CDR1 is SGDLS, CDR2 YYNGEE, per germline. This chain's CDR3 is CASSVYQGQETQYF. The CDR3 DNA reads as TGTGCCAGCAGCGTATATCAGGGTCAAGAGACCCAGTACTTC.

The chain is built from TRBV6-1 and TRBJ1-1; a weak D match, TRBD1 (5 bases). Trimming took 10 bases from V and 0 from J, leaving 9 bases between them. The CDR3 runs 12 residues. CDR1 MNHNS and CDR2 SASEGT come from the germline V gene. DNA of the CDR3: TGTGCCAAGGGGCAGCTGAACACTGAAGCTTTCTTT. As protein: CAKGQLNTEAFF.

In this sample, this clonotype turned up many times. The J gene is TRBJ2-2, the V gene TRBV24-1; unclear D gene. Germline lookup yields CDR1 KGHDR and CDR2 SFDVKD. V was shortened by 3 bases and J by 6 bases, with 7 bases between the two germline ends. CDR3 length equals 13 residues. The CDR3: CATSDGAAGELFF. As DNA, the CDR3 is TGTGCCACCAGTGATGGTGCCGCCGGGGAGCTGTTTTTT.

This sequence joins TRBV10-3 and TRBJ1-4; 11 bases align to TRBD1. V trimming: 3 bases; J trimming: 3 bases; junction bases outside the gene matches: 6. Germline assignment: CDR1 ENHRY and CDR2 SYGVKD. This CDR3 is built from 17 residues. CDR3 sequence: CAISDRTGGKANEKLFF. CDR3 coding DNA: TGTGCCATCAGTGATCGGACAGGGGGCAAGGCTAATGAAAAACTGTTTTTT.